The following is a T cell receptor beta chain sequence with its context. The antigen remains undetermined. This sample was included in a study of shared clonotypes between healthy human individuals. Whole-study context: Each donor's CD4 naive and CD4 memory cells filled three plates apiece, CD8 naive two, and CD8 memory one. Findings of the study overall: Clonotypes shared by all four sorted-subset donors had higher generation probabilities than non-shared clonotypes.

The study ran the assay at deep level. Data came from immunoSEQ multiplex PCR; TCRdb stores just in-frame clones and leaves some out. The sample gives some 2.1 million clones, about 95% of which show up once; 0.85% to 1.3% is in the top ten. This CDR3 contains 14 residues. Trimming took 2 bases from V and 4 from J; bases not matched to a gene: 5. Germline CDR1 and CDR2: KGHSH and LQKENI. The naive CD8 population came from CD45RO-negative cells selected for CCR7, without terminally differentiated effector memory CD45RA+ cells. The receptor comes from a man aged 18 to 30 in good health. V gene TRBV18 combines with J gene TRBJ2-7, with TRBD2 matching 7 bases. Sequencing input: naive CD8+ T cells sorted from blood. The CDR3 nucleotides are TGTGCCAGCTCACCAGGGGGGGGAAGGTACGAGCAGTACTTC. This sequence encodes CASSPGGGRYEQYF.